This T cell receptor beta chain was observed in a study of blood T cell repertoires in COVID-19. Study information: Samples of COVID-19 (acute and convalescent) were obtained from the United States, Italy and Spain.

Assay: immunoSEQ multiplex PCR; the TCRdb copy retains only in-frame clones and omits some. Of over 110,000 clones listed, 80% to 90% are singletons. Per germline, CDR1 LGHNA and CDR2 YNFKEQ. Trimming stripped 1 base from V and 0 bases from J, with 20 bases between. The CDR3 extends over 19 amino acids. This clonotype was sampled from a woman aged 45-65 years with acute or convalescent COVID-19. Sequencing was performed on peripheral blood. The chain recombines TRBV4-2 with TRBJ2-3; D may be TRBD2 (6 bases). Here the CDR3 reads CASSQASDEPPYSTDTQYF. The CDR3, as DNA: TGTGCCAGCAGCCAAGCTAGCGACGAGCCCCCTTATAGCACAGATACGCAGTATTTT.